The clone carrying this T cell receptor beta chain was observed a handful of times. Its antigen is still unknown. These data originate in a study of identifying expanded T cells in peripheral blood. Findings and caveats of the study: Across healthy donors, higher total template counts meant significantly greater roughly 2-week count variance.

This CDR3 comprises 11 residues. Germline assignment: CDR1 SGHTA and CDR2 FQGNSA. The ends were cut back, 5 bases at V and 10 bases at J, with 9 bases in the middle. Healthy donors had no documented immune events, such as infections, while sampled. The method was immunoSEQ multiplex PCR; TCRdb's version includes in-frame clones alone and lacks a portion of them. This table holds some 75,000 clones, around 90% found once. The chain carries TRBV7-2 and TRBJ2-1; D remains ambiguous. The TCR sequence derives from a person aged 18 to 70 in good health. Material: blood. CDR3 protein: CASSPSGEQFF. CDR3 sequence (DNA): TGTGCCAGCAGCCCTAGTGGCGAGCAGTTCTTC.